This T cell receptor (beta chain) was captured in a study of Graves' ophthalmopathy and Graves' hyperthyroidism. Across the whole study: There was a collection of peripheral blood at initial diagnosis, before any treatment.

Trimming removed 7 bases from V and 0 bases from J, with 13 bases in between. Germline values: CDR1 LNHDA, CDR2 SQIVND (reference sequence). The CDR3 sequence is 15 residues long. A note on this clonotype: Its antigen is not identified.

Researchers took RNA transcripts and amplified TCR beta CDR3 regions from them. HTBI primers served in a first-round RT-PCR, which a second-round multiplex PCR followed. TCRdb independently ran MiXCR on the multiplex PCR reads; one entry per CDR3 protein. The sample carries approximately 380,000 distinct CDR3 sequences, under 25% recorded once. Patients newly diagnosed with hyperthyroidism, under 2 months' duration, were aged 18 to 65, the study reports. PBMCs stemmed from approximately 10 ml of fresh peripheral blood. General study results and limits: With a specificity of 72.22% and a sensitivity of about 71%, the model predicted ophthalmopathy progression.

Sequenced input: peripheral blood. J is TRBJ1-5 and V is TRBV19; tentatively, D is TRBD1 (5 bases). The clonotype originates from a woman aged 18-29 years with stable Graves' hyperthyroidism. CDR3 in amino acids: CASKTDRYSNQPQHF. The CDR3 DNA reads TGTGCCAGTAAAACCGACAGATATAGCAATCAGCCCCAGCATTTT.